This TCR beta chain derives from a study of T cells in Graves' hyperthyroidism and ophthalmopathy. Study summary: Blood was drawn when the patient was first diagnosed and still untreated.

Trimming removed 4 bases at V and 2 bases at J, with 15 bases between. The CDR3 contains 15 residues. In germline, CDR1 is MDHEN, CDR2 SYDVKM. Whole-study results and caveats: Also found in blood were most expanded thyroid clonotypes above 0.001.

The TCR beta CDR3 regions underwent amplification using RNA transcripts as the source. HTBI primers drove first-round RT-PCR of the TCR CDR3. TCRdb called the multiplex PCR reads again in MiXCR, with one record for every CDR3 protein. Of some 500,000 distinct CDR3 sequences in the sample, around a quarter were seen once. The table lists this clonotype with many counts. Its antigen is undetermined. This rearrangement joins TRBV28 to TRBJ2-7; D not certain. What was sequenced was blood. The TCR sequence derives from a woman aged 30 to 39 with Graves' ophthalmopathy. CDR3 region: CASSYMVRGTYEQYF. The CDR3 DNA reads as TGTGCCAGCAGTTATATGGTCCGAGGAACCTACGAGCAGTACTTC.